Listed here are 6 T cell receptor beta chains from one sample, sequenced in a study of blood T cell repertoires in COVID-19. Here immunoSEQ multiplex PCR was the method, and the copy in TCRdb shows in-frame clones only, minus some. The sample yields around 250,000 clones, 85% to 90% seen once. Source material: PBMCs or T cells enriched from blood (not recorded which). These receptors were obtained from a woman in her fifties or sixties who had recovered from COVID-19.

The rearrangement uses TRBV9 and TRBJ1-1; D ambiguous. Germline assignment: CDR1 SGDLS and CDR2 YYNGEE. There are 13 residues in the CDR3. V lost 2 bases, J lost 4 bases, and 9 bases lay in between. The CDR3 loop is CASSVTSGTEAFF. The CDR3 DNA sequence: TGTGCCAGCAGCGTGACTTCCGGCACTGAAGCTTTCTTT.

The chain carries TRBV3-1 (or the pseudogene TRBV3-2) and TRBJ2-1, with D perhaps TRBD2 (6 bases). The ends were cut back, 1 base at V and 5 bases at J, with 18 bases in the middle. Germline V gives CDR1 LGHDT, CDR2 YNNKEL (reference sequence). The CDR3 is 17 residues long. CDR3 nucleotides: TGTGCCAGCAGCCAAGGCAACGGGGGAAAGGGCCACAATGAGCAGTTCTTC. Encoded protein: CASSQGNGGKGHNEQFF.

The J gene is TRBJ2-5, the V gene TRBV7-3; 10 bases are shared with TRBD2. With V trimmed by 2 bases and J by 4 bases, 10 bases remained unmatched. This CDR3 has 17 residues. CDR1 and CDR2 (germline): SGHTA, FQGTGA. CDR3 nucleotides: TGTGCCAGCAGCTTAGGCACTAGCGGGATTAGGGGAGAGACCCAGTACTTC. It is translated as CASSLGTSGIRGETQYF.

This clone was counted only a few times. V and J are TRBV2 and TRBJ1-2; a weak D match, TRBD1 (6 bases). Germline V gene lookup returns CDR1 SNHLY and CDR2 FYNNEI. Trimming took 8 bases from V and 7 from J, leaving 17 bases between them. There are 13 residues in the CDR3. In DNA form, the CDR3 reads TGTGCCAGCGAAGGTGGGGGCCTCGGTGGCTACACCTTC. It translates to CASEGGGLGGYTF.

The V and J genes are TRBV27 and TRBJ1-6; possibly TRBD1 for D (5 bases). Trimming removed 6 bases at V and 9 bases at J, with 15 bases between. CDR3 length: 14 residues. Per germline, CDR1 MNHEY and CDR2 SMNVEV (reference sequence). The CDR3 spells CASSATVPTSPLHF. CDR3 DNA sequence: TGTGCCAGCAGCGCGACAGTCCCCACTTCACCCCTCCACTTT.

The chain couples TRBV24-1 to TRBJ2-3; TRBD2 aligns across 7 bases. J lost 4 bases, V lost 8 bases, and 5 bases had no gene match. The CDR3 covers 13 residues. Germline values: CDR1 KGHDR, CDR2 SFDVKD. The CDR3, as DNA: TGTGCCACCATGGGAGGGGACGCAGATACGCAGTATTTT. It is translated as CATMGGDADTQYF.